This T cell receptor (beta chain) was sequenced in a study of blood T cell repertoires in COVID-19 (dated by TCRdb to the early 2020s). Some background on the complete study: Samples covering the acute and convalescent phases of COVID-19 were provided by collaborators in the United States, Italy and Spain. Where HLA class I and class II types were available, the types were taken from metadata supplied by the sample provider, not from assay-based typing. Samples came from the ongoing ImmuneRACE study (first 160 participants) plus 1,254 subjects from 6 global collaborators. The repertoires were made available in a free public database intended to serve as a resource for research on the immune response to SARS-CoV-2. Subjects who had been exposed to COVID-19, were actively infected with it, or had recovered from it provided the deeply sampled blood TCRbeta repertoires that made up the dataset. The material from the prospective study consisted of cDNA or gDNA derived from T cells, B-cell-depleted T cells, or PBMCs. A de-identified subject ID, COVID-19 status, age in years and sex were almost always included in the sample metadata.

TCRbeta CDR3 regions were amplified from genomic DNA by means of the immunoSEQ Assay, a bias-controlled multiplex PCR. Per the source publication's procedure: Nucleated cell counts per sample were estimated from amplification of reference gene primers within the assay. To quantify the absolute abundance of each unique TCRbeta CDR3 rearrangement, sequence reads were collapsed and filtered. For each sample, productive Simpson clonality was calculated as the square root of Simpson's diversity index across productive rearrangements. What TCRdb holds here is the immuneACCESS table cut down to in-frame rearrangements. Part of the clones is not present; checked against another copy, under half of the missing clones reflect an unresolved V gene, and the others are unexplained. That table supplies the V and J calls and clone size; D and trimming were determined from the DNA. This sample comprises some 140,000 clones, approximately 84% of them detected only once. The ten largest account for about a sixth of the sample.

V is pruned by 3 bases and J by 8 bases, leaving 8 bases of the junction without a gene match. From a lookup of the germline V gene, CDR1 and CDR2 are SGHVS and FQNEAQ. The CDR3, cysteine through phenylalanine, is 16 amino acids long. Here the CDR3 DNA is all that survives: 48 bases in frame from base 1. Study-wide findings and limitations: The amount of clinical and demographic metadata varied by source and participant and was provided uncurated.

As regards this clone: Its antigen target is currently unknown. It has no much larger one-base neighbor in the sample; base qualities were not kept.

Another Seattle source contributed samples from volunteer blood donors who had recovered from COVID-19. Whole blood was collected in K2EDTA tubes by collaborating institutions according to the institutions' own protocols. For TCRbeta analysis, collaborator samples were shipped as frozen whole blood, as isolated PBMCs, or as DNA extracted from either sample type. The chain is assembled from TRBV7-8 and TRBJ2-2, and 11 bases in between align with TRBD2. The sequence was obtained from a woman in her forties or fifties who had recovered from COVID-19. Source material: peripheral blood. The CDR3 has the sequence CASSFRTSGSEGELFF. The bases read TGTGCCAGCAGCTTTAGAACTAGCGGGAGTGAGGGGGAGCTGTTTTTT.